The 22 T cell receptor beta chains in this list originate from one sample, sequenced in a study of Graves' ophthalmopathy and Graves' hyperthyroidism (dated 2018 in TCRdb). Data came from an Illumina HiSeq 2000. For repertoire sequencing, TCR beta CDR3 regions were amplified from RNA transcripts. A first-round RT-PCR used HTBI primers with the Qiagen OneStep RT-PCR kit, followed by a second-round multiplex PCR, size selection and purification. The public reads were run again by TCRdb, first through fastp at Q25 and then through MiXCR, and only productive beta chains were kept. Each entry merges the rows of one CDR3 protein and shows their most common DNA and genes. Within this sample are about 400,000 distinct CDR3 sequences, with around 21% of them counted one time only. 2.5% to 3.5% of the sample belongs to the ten largest clones. Sequences were obtained from peripheral blood. The receptors here all came from a young woman with stable Graves' hyperthyroidism. Donor details come from another sample of the same person, matched by shared clones.

This clonotype was seen many times. The chain employs TRBV20-1 and TRBJ1-2; possible D gene TRBD1, 5 bases. Germline loops: CDR1 DFQATT, CDR2 SNEGSKA (reference sequence). The CDR3 runs to 13 residues. V was clipped by 3 bases and J by 0 bases, with 8 bases between them. The CDR3 reads CSARLGANYGYTF. The CDR3 DNA sequence: TGCAGTGCTAGGCTAGGGGCTAACTATGGCTACACCTTC.

This clonotype was seen repeatedly, ten times or more. The chain employs TRBV6-2 or TRBV6-3 and TRBJ1-1; a weak D match, TRBD1 (6 bases). Germline assignment: CDR1 MNHEY and CDR2 SVGEGT. This CDR3 is built from 12 residues. The V and J ends lost 6 bases and 4 bases respectively, with 9 bases between them. CDR3 region: CASRRTVTEAFF. The DNA of the CDR3 is TGTGCCAGCAGGCGGACAGTCACTGAAGCTTTCTTT.

The table lists this clonotype with many counts. The chain carries TRBV28 and TRBJ2-5; D could derive from TRBD1 or TRBD2 (5 bases each). Trimming pared 1 base from V and 5 bases from J, leaving 14 bases between. The CDR3 is made up of 15 amino acids. Germline CDR1 and CDR2: MDHEN and SYDVKM. The CDR3 protein is CASSLSTRGWETQYF. DNA of the CDR3: TGTGCCAGCAGTTTATCGACCCGGGGCTGGGAGACCCAGTACTTC. The full variable domain, its missing parts supplied by reference TRBV28 and TRBJ2-5, is DVKVTQSSRYLVKRTGEKVFLECVQDMDHENMFWYRQDPGLGLRLIYFSYDVKMKEKGDIPEGYSVSREKKERFSLILESASTNQTSMYLCASSLSTRGWETQYFGPGTRLLVL.

This clonotype was detected many times. This chain connects TRBV6-1 to TRBJ2-7, with 9 bases that match TRBD1. V lost 6 bases and J lost 3; bases outside the gene matches: 12. The CDR3 extends over 16 amino acids. Germline CDR1 and CDR2: MNHNS and SASEGT. The CDR3 spells CASRSQTGGKHYEQYF. CDR3 bases: TGTGCCAGCAGGAGCCAGACAGGGGGTAAGCACTACGAGCAGTACTTC.

There are many counts of this clonotype. The chain combines TRBV6-5 with TRBJ1-5; D gene unclear. This CDR3 comprises 13 residues. V lost 4 bases, J lost 2 bases, and 6 bases lay in between. Looked up from germline, CDR1 is MNHEY and CDR2 is SVGAGI. The CDR3 is CASSSQRNQPQHF. The CDR3 DNA reads TGTGCCAGCAGTTCACAGCGCAATCAGCCCCAGCATTTT.

This clonotype showed up many times. A much larger clone is a single base away; this may be a read error. V gene TRBV12-3 or TRBV12-4 combines with J gene TRBJ1-1, with TRBD1 matching 9 bases. This CDR3 contains 15 residues. Here the CDR3 reads CASRGTGTWVTETFF. In DNA, the CDR3 is TGTGCCAGCAGGGGGACAGGGACATGGGTCACTGAAACTTTCTTT.

J is TRBJ2-5 and V is TRBV6-5; 8 bases agree with TRBD1. Per the germline V gene, CDR1 is MNHEY and CDR2 is SVGAGI. The CDR3 runs 15 residues. V was clipped by 4 bases and J by 2 bases; unmatched bases: 6. Written as DNA, the CDR3 is TGTGCCAGCAGTTCCCAGGGGGCAGGTCAAGAGACCCAGTACTTC. Its translation: CASSSQGAGQETQYF.

The chain joins TRBV28 to TRBJ1-6, with a weak D call TRBD1 (5 bases). The CDR3 extends over 17 amino acids. CDR1 MDHEN and CDR2 SYDVKM come from the germline V gene. Trimming stripped 6 bases from V and 4 bases from J, with 19 bases between. The CDR3 spells CASSPRYGTTYNSPLHF. The CDR3 DNA is TGTGCCAGCAGCCCTAGGTATGGGACTACTTATAATTCACCCCTCCACTTT.

This clonotype came up many times. The chain is built from TRBV2 and TRBJ2-7, with 7 bases that match TRBD2. The CDR3 extends over 14 amino acids. V was clipped by 4 bases and J by 4 bases; unmatched bases: 7. Per the germline V gene, CDR1 is SNHLY and CDR2 is FYNNEI. CDR3 residues: CASSAGGRWYEQYF. The CDR3 DNA follows: TGTGCCAGCAGTGCGGGCGGGAGATGGTACGAGCAGTACTTC.

This clonotype was found many times. The chain combines TRBV6-1 with TRBJ1-5, with D unclear. The germline V gene encodes CDR1 MNHNS and CDR2 SASEGT. This CDR3 has 14 residues. V dropped 6 bases and J dropped 7 bases, with 16 bases sitting between them. The CDR3, as DNA: TGTGCCAGCAGCCCCGGGCTGTCAGAGCAGCCCCAGCATTTT. Its protein product is CASSPGLSEQPQHF.

The chain combines TRBV15 with TRBJ2-4; 7 nucleotides match TRBD2. The germline V gene encodes CDR1 LNHNV and CDR2 YYDKDF (reference sequence). The V segment lost 4 bases and the J segment 0 bases; nucleotides outside the gene matches: 6. The CDR3 contains 16 residues. The DNA for the CDR3 is TGTGCCACCAGCACAAGACTAGCTTTAGCCAAAAACATTCAGTACTTC. Protein sequence: CATSTRLALAKNIQYF.

There are many counts of this clonotype. This chain connects TRBV28 to TRBJ2-5; 11 bases match TRBD2. Trimming cost V 6 bases and J 1 base; bases outside gene matches: 7. Germline lookup yields CDR1 MDHEN and CDR2 SYDVKM. This CDR3 region has 16 residues. As DNA, the CDR3 is TGTGCCAGCAGCCTCCGACTAGCGGGGACCCAAGAGACCCAGTACTTC. The encoded protein is CASSLRLAGTQETQYF.

The CDR3 reads CASSSGQKPYEQYF. CDR3 nucleotide sequence: TGTGCCAGCAGCTCGGGACAGAAACCTTACGAGCAGTACTTC. This chain links TRBV7-9 with TRBJ2-7; 7 bases agree with TRBD1. V shed 4 bases, J shed 4 bases, and the junction held 7 bases outside the gene matches. In germline, CDR1 is SEHNR, CDR2 FQNEAQ (reference sequence). The CDR3 is 14 amino acids.

This clonotype was recorded at least ten times. The chain couples TRBV20-1 to TRBJ2-5, with D perhaps TRBD2 (6 bases). This CDR3 has 15 amino acids. CDR1 is DFQATT, CDR2 SNEGSKA, per germline (reference sequence). Trimming removed 5 bases at V and 1 base at J, with 17 bases between. The CDR3 nucleotides are TGCAGTGCTGGGGGGATAGGGGCCCGCCAAGAGACCCAGTACTTC. This translates into CSAGGIGARQETQYF.

This clonotype was picked up many times. This chain links TRBV28 with TRBJ2-7, with TRBD2 identical over 9 bases. CDR1 MDHEN and CDR2 SYDVKM come from the germline V gene. With 6 bases clipped from V and 4 bases from J, the junction kept 10 bases outside the gene matches. The CDR3 totals 15 residues. CDR3 amino acids: CASSPLGSGRYEQYF. The CDR3 DNA follows: TGTGCCAGCAGCCCCCTAGGTAGCGGGAGATACGAGCAGTACTTC. The whole variable domain, filled in from reference TRBV28 and TRBJ2-7, reads DVKVTQSSRYLVKRTGEKVFLECVQDMDHENMFWYRQDPGLGLRLIYFSYDVKMKEKGDIPEGYSVSREKKERFSLILESASTNQTSMYLCASSPLGSGRYEQYFGPGTRLTVT.

The table lists this clonotype with many counts. The chain joins TRBV7-2 to TRBJ2-5; D possibly corresponds to TRBD2 (7 bases). Trimming left V 0 bases short and J 5 bases short, with 19 bases between. The CDR3 has 17 residues. In germline, CDR1 is SGHTA, CDR2 FQGNSA. The CDR3 region has the DNA TGTGCCAGCAGCTTAGCCGGATGGGGGGGCCGGTGGGAGACCCAGTACTTC. Translation: CASSLAGWGGRWETQYF.

Ten or more counts support this clonotype. The V call is TRBV7-6, the J call TRBJ2-7; 7 bases match TRBD1. V shed 2 bases and J 4 bases; nucleotides not matched to a gene: 5. The length of the CDR3 is 14 residues. Germline V gene data show CDR1 as SGHVS and CDR2 as FNYEAQ. CDR3 protein: CASSLLGGRYEQYF. In DNA form, the CDR3 reads TGTGCCAGCAGCTTATTAGGGGGCCGGTACGAGCAGTACTTC.

This clonotype occurred once. V is TRBV28 and J is TRBJ1-1; D is possibly TRBD1 (5 bases). Trimming shortened V by 10 bases and J by 5 bases, and 23 bases separated the two germline ends. This CDR3 is 15 amino acids long. The V gene's germline CDR1 is MDHEN and CDR2 SYDVKM. This chain's CDR3 is CATSSRTPLGTEAFF. The DNA for the CDR3 is TGTGCCACCAGCAGTCGGACACCCCTGGGAACTGAAGCTTTCTTT.

J is TRBJ2-5 and V is TRBV6-2 or TRBV6-3; 10 nucleotides match TRBD2. The CDR3 is made up of 16 amino acids. Germline lookup yields CDR1 MNHEY and CDR2 SVGEGT. With V trimmed by 2 bases and J by 4 bases, 7 bases remained unmatched. CDR3 residues: CASSYPGLARGETQYF. The CDR3 DNA reads TGTGCCAGCAGTTACCCGGGACTAGCGAGGGGAGAGACCCAGTACTTC.

Many counts were recorded for this clonotype. The chain has TRBV15 and TRBJ2-7, with TRBD1 as a possible D gene (6 bases). The CDR3 is made up of 17 amino acids. V gave up 0 bases and J gave up 4 bases, with 19 bases separating them. Germline lookup yields CDR1 LNHNV and CDR2 YYDKDF (reference sequence). CDR3 region: CATSRDRDAGDQYEQYF. CDR3 bases: TGTGCCACCAGCAGAGATCGAGATGCAGGGGACCAGTACGAGCAGTACTTC.

The chain employs TRBV30 and TRBJ1-5; D may be TRBD1 (5 bases). The CDR3 is made up of 19 amino acids. Germline V lookup: CDR1 GTSNPN, CDR2 SVGIG (reference sequence). V lost 2 bases, J lost 0 bases, and 23 bases lay in between. The CDR3 DNA is TGTGCCTGGAGTAGGAGGGGAACGCAGTTCACATATAGCAATCAGCCCCAGCATTTT. It specifies CAWSRRGTQFTYSNQPQHF.

This clonotype appeared many times. This rearrangement joins TRBV6-6 to TRBJ1-1; D remains unclear. The CDR3 is 18 amino acids. The ends were cut back, 8 bases at V and 0 bases at J, with 25 bases in the middle. CDR1 and CDR2 (germline): MNHNY, SVGAGI (reference sequence). CDR3 sequence: CASAEVGPGSYMNTEAFF. DNA of the CDR3: TGTGCCAGCGCAGAGGTAGGGCCAGGAAGCTATATGAACACTGAAGCTTTCTTT.